Below, one T cell receptor (beta chain) is given with its context. Its cognate antigen is unknown. The CDR3 contains 14 residues. Trimming removed 5 bases at V and 0 bases at J, with 11 bases between. Germline assignment: CDR1 GTSNPN and CDR2 SVGIG (reference sequence). Profiling relied on immunoSEQ multiplex PCR, and the TCRdb table lists in-frame clones only, not all of them. Of 150,000 to 200,000 clones detected, around nine tenths appear once; the ten largest clones hold less than 3%. This entry belongs to a study of T cell responses to AZD1222 COVID-19 vaccine. Study information: Second-dose intervals of approximately 4 or approximately 12 weeks were pooled. Points from the study as a whole: Clonal diversity was possibly underestimated; the donors were predominantly white British and more often female.

The specimen comprised peripheral blood, sampled on day 0 of AZD1222 vaccination. The TCR sequence derives from an adult in good health. The V call is TRBV30, the J call TRBJ1-3, with D perhaps TRBD1 (5 bases). The CDR3 nucleotides are TGTGCCTGGCAGGGACCGACCTCTGGAAACACCATATATTTT. Residues: CAWQGPTSGNTIYF. The full variable domain, its missing parts supplied by reference TRBV30 and TRBJ1-3, is SQTIHQWPATLVQPVGSPLSLECTVEGTSNPNLYWYRQAAGRGLQLLFYSVGIGQISSEVPQNLSASRPQDRQFILSSKKLLLSDSGFYLCAWQGPTSGNTIYFGEGSWLTVV.